This TCR beta chain is drawn from a study of human T cells and chemical hapten exposure (dated by TCRdb to 2020 to 2023). With respect to the entire study: For sensitization, 2% DPC in acetone was applied to a 2 cm by 2 cm area of upper inner arm skin. Libraries were pooled for sequencing, and variation in per-sample TCR yields was attributed mainly to small differences in library volumes within the pool. Peripheral blood TCR repertoire changes were tracked in vivo in alopecia patients during primary and secondary sensitization to the hapten diphenylcyclopropenone (DPC). Patch testing on the upper back used Finn chambers containing 0.01% DPC, with scoring done after 6 days according to International Contact Dermatitis Research Group standards. For TCR sequencing, blood came from twenty-nine alopecia patients at anywhere from one to four time points (pre-sensitization, 2, 6 and 24 weeks). The mostly female patient cohort included alopecia areata with under or over 50% scalp involvement, alopecia totalis and alopecia universalis. Blood samples were taken from patients before sensitization (week 0) and at 2, 6 and about 24 weeks after DPC sensitization. Weekly therapeutic DPC doses were additionally applied to the scalp of patients throughout the roughly 23-week study period. Summary of the overall study and its limitations: Compared with pre-sensitization or healthy control sets, expanded TCRs formed significantly more large CDR3 similarity clusters, which is consistent with antigen-driven responses. After repeated subsampling, the strength of the expansion versus patch-test correlation and the threshold at which it became significant changed. All patients had alopecia, a presumed autoimmune disease, so their immune response might differ from that of healthy individuals. DPC sensitization did not change how many TCRs were above 1 in 1000 frequency, and no evidence was found of alterations in global repertoire structure. Patch test score was positively correlated with the number of PT1 expanded TCRs, with significance at thresholds 8, 16 and 32 but not at 4.

From a lookup of the germline V gene, CDR1 and CDR2 are SGHRS and YFSETQ. V is pruned by 1 base and J by 4 bases, leaving 11 bases of the junction without a gene match. Including cysteine and phenylalanine, the CDR3 has 17 amino acids. Just CDR3 DNA is preserved here, 51 bases in frame from base 1. Library creation used RACE. The run used a NextSeq 500. Library preparation attached unique molecular identifiers to individual cDNA molecules for quantitative, reproducible TCR counting. From each blood RNA sample, both TCR alpha and TCR beta chains were sequenced. As for the authors' bioinformatics: Samples had a median of roughly 100,000 TCRs, with a range from about 23,224 to 700,000. V, J and CDR3 annotation of the TCR reads was carried out using the Decombinator software suite. For the PS versus PT1 abundance plots, all samples were subsampled to the same number of TCRs (28,000). TCRs were defined as expanded if absent before sensitization and observed at least eight times at the 2-week time point. In-frame beta chains were kept once TCRdb had trimmed the public reads at Q25 with fastp and called clones with MiXCR. CDR3 protein sequences are deduplicated, and each keeps its most common genes and DNA. In this record, the V and J calls reflect TCRdb's handling and not the investigators' own analysis. Here the sample has approximately 87,000 distinct CDR3 sequences; roughly an eighth occur a single time. Approximately 3.3% of the sample goes to the ten largest clones.

The time point label here, explained by the study, means: patch test 2, 6 weeks after DPC sensitization. What this sample's treatment or condition label stands for: therapeutic diphenylcyclopropenone sensitization with weekly scalp DPC. Blood at each patch-test visit was drawn before the patch test was applied. Eligible patients were aged 18 to 70, diagnosed with alopecia, deemed suitable for DPC therapy, and excluded if pregnant. Total RNA was extracted from unfractionated whole blood that had been collected in Tempus Blood RNA tubes. Details on this clonotype: Its cognate antigen has yet to be identified. No base quality values were provided; no much bigger clone lies one nucleotide off.

The clonotype was recovered from a woman between 40 and 55 years old with alopecia areata. Some clones in this sample may be carry-over from other donors' samples. This sequence uses TRBV5-1 and TRBJ2-1; TRBD2 aligns with 7 central bases. The sequencing here drew on whole blood, taken in connection with sensitization to the hapten diphenylcyclopropenone (DPC). The DNA reads as follows: TGCGCCAGCAGCTTGTATTCTAGCGGAGTCAGATACAATGAGCAGTTCTTC. Translated, this is CASSLYSSGVRYNEQFF.